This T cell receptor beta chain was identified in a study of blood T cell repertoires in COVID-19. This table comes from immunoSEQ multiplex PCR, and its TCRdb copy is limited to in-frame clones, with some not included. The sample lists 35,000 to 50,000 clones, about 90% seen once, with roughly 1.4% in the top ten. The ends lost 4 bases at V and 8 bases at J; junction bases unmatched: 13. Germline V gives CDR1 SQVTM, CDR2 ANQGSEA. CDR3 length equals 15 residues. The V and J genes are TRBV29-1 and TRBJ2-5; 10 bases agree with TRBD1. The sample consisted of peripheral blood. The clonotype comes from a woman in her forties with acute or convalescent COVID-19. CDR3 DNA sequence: TGCAGCGTTGGGACTGTTGACAGGGGGCCGGTAACCCAGTACTTC. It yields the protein CSVGTVDRGPVTQYF.